The present T cell receptor beta chain was sequenced within a study of T cell responses to AZD1222 COVID-19 vaccine. Study-wide results and caveats: Vaccine-associated CD4 TCRs spanned spike, dominant at 160-218 and 743-854. After the peak T cell response, and only then, were repertoires sampled.

TCRdb's table, derived via immunoSEQ multiplex PCR, lists solely in-frame clones and lacks some. The sample has under 150,000 clones; approximately 90% are singletons. Germline trimming cut 5 bases from V and 2 bases from J; bases unmatched to any gene: 6. Germline-derived CDR1 and CDR2 are SGHNT and YYREEE (reference sequence). The CDR3 totals 14 residues. About this clone itself: Its antigen is as yet unknown.

The TCR sequence derives from an adult in good health. The genes are TRBV5-4 and TRBJ2-7; TRBD1 matches 8 bases. Sequencing was performed on peripheral blood, taken on day 0 of AZD1222 vaccination. For the CDR3, the DNA is TGTGCCAGCAGTTTTGGACAGGGCCCCTACGAGCAGTACTTC. Translating it yields CASSFGQGPYEQYF.